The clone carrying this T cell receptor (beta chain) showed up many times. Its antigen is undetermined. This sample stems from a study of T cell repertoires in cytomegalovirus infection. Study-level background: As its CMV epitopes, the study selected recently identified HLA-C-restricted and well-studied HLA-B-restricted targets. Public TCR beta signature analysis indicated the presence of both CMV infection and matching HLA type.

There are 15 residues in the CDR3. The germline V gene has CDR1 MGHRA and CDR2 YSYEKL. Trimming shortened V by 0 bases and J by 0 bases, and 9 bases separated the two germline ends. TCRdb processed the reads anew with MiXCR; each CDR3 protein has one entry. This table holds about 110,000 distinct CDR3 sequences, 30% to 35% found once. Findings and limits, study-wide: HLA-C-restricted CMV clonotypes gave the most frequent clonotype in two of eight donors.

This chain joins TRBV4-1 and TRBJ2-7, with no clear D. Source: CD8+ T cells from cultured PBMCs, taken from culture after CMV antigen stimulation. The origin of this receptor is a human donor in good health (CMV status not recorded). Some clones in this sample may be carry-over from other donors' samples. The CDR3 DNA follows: TGCGCCAGCAGCCAAGAGGAACGGGCCTCCTACGAGCAGTACTTC. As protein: CASSQEERASYEQYF.